Sequencing of this T cell receptor (beta chain) was carried out in a study of shared clonotypes between healthy human individuals. This CDR3 is 16 amino acids long. This clone was found once. The antigen remains unidentified. Study conclusions and caveats: Genetic and exposure-history diversity was limited by the small donor number.

Replicate PCRs run on unsorted PBMC used approximately 0.3 ug DNA, which was about 30,000 T cell genomes. The data were produced by immunoSEQ multiplex PCR, yet TCRdb's version contains in-frame clones alone and is incomplete. The sample includes hundreds of thousands of clones, 77% of them seen just once. The sample consisted of PBMCs. The source is a woman in her thirties or forties in good health. Some clones in this sample may be carry-over from other donors' samples. The chain carries TRBV21-1 and TRBJ1-3. TRBV21-1 is a pseudogene segment. CDR3 sequence reads: CASSKEEGMSGNTIYF. DNA of the CDR3: TGTGCCAGCAGCAAAGAGGAGGGGATGTCTGGAAACACCATATATTTT.